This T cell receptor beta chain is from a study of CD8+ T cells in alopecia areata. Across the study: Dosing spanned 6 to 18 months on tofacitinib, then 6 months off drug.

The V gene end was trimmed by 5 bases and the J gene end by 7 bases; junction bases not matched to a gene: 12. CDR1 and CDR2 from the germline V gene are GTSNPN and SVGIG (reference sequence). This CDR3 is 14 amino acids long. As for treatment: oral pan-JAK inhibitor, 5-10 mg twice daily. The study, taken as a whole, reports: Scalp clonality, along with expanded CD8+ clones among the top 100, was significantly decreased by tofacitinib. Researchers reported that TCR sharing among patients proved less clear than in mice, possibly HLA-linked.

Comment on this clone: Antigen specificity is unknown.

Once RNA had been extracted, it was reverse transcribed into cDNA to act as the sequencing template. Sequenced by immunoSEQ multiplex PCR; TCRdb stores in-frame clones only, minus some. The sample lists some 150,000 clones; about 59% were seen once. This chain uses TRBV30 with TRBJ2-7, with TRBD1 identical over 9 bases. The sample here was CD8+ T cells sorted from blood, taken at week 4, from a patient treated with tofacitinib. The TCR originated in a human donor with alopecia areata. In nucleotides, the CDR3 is TGTGCCTGGGACCTAGGGACAGGGCCGAGGGAGCAGTACTTC. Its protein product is CAWDLGTGPREQYF.